This TCR beta chain was identified in a study of cytomegalovirus exposure and HLA in healthy donors. General study points: There were 150 to 200 TCR beta chains listed as cytomegalovirus-associated. Presence/absence analyses assumed roughly uniform sequencing depth across donors.

CDR1 and CDR2 (germline): SGHKS, YYEKEE (reference sequence). This CDR3 contains 14 residues. The V and J ends lost 3 bases and 2 bases, in that order; junction bases with no gene match: 0. About this clone: Its matching antigen is unknown.

The PCR used 60 Vbeta and 13 Jbeta primers. The method was immunoSEQ multiplex PCR; TCRdb's version includes in-frame clones alone and lacks a portion of them. In the table there are approximately 130,000 clones, roughly 77% of which are singletons. The genes are TRBV5-5 and TRBJ1-1, with TRBD1 matching over 11 bases. The sequenced sample was PBMCs. The TCR sequence derives from a man younger than 35 in good health and CMV-seronegative. CDR3: CASSWTGGNTEAFF. DNA of the CDR3: TGTGCCAGCAGCTGGACAGGGGGCAACACTGAAGCTTTCTTT.